A selection of T cell receptor beta chains follows, all from one sample in a study of T cells in Graves' hyperthyroidism and ophthalmopathy. In TCRdb, the multiplex PCR reads were re-called with MiXCR into one record per CDR3 protein. The sample has 480,000 or so distinct CDR3 sequences; 14% are singletons. Sequencing was performed on blood. The receptors were gathered from a woman between 18 and 29 years old with Graves' hyperthyroidism. The CDR3 runs from the conserved cysteine through the conserved F or W. The D gene is left open where the match is weak. Clone size is shown for a subset of rows, as once, few, many or a class of expanded clone.

D gene,CDR3 length,V gene,J gene,clone size,CDR3 DNA,CDR3 protein
NA,16,TRBV6-1,TRBJ2-2,many,TGTGCCAGCAGCGTAGTCCCGGGGAGGAGCGCCGGGGAGCTGTTTTTT,CASSVVPGRSAGELFF
NA,15,TRBV15,TRBJ1-3,NA,TGTGCCACCAGCAGAGACCGGGGGTCTGGAAACACCATATATTTT,CATSRDRGSGNTIYF
NA,15,TRBV5-1,TRBJ2-3,few,TGCGCCAGCAGCTTTCCGGGACGTCGCGAGGCTACGCAGTATTTT,CASSFPGRREATQYF
TRBD2,18,TRBV5-1,TRBJ2-3,few,TGCGCCAGCAGCTTGGGGCTAGCGGGAGTGACTAGCACAGATACGCAGTATTTT,CASSLGLAGVTSTDTQYF
NA,14,TRBV12-3/TRBV12-4,TRBJ2-3,many,TGTGCCAGCAGTTCCCTAGCGTTTACAGATACGCAGTATTTT,CASSSLAFTDTQYF
TRBD1,17,TRBV15,TRBJ2-2,many,TGTGCCACCAGCAGCTATGGGACAGGGAAAGACACCGGGGAGCTGTTTTTT,CATSSYGTGKDTGELFF
TRBD1,15,TRBV2,TRBJ2-4,NA,TGTGCCAGCAGCGGATATGGACAGGGCAAAAACATTCAGTACTTC,CASSGYGQGKNIQYF
NA,16,TRBV3-1,TRBJ2-4,many,TGTGCCAGCAGCTCCCGCGGAGCCCGAGGGAGAGACATTCAGTACTTC,CASSSRGARGRDIQYF
NA,13,TRBV12-3/TRBV12-4,TRBJ1-1,many,TGTGCCAGCAGCTTACAGGGTCCCACTGAAGCTTTCTTT,CASSLQGPTEAFF
NA,17,TRBV24-1,TRBJ1-3,once,TGTGCCACCAGTGATTCGAGGACAGTAGACTCTGGAAACACCATATATTTT,CATSDSRTVDSGNTIYF
TRBD2,15,TRBV7-3,TRBJ2-1,many,TGTGCCAGCAGCTCCCCGGGACTAGCTGGCAATGAGCAGTTCTTC,CASSSPGLAGNEQFF
TRBD2,17,TRBV7-2,TRBJ2-7,few,TGTGCCAGCAGCTTAGTAAGGGGACTAGCGGGACGCTACGAGCAGTACTTC,CASSLVRGLAGRYEQYF
NA,12,TRBV6-5,TRBJ1-3,NA,TGTGCCAGCAGTTCCGCTAGGGCACTCCTATATTTT,CASSSARALLYF
TRBD2,14,TRBV7-7,TRBJ2-5,NA,TGTGCTAGCAGCTATAGCGGGGGCCAAGAGACCCAGTACTTC,CASSYSGGQETQYF
NA,19,TRBV7-8,TRBJ2-3,many,TGTGCCAGCAGCGGAACCCGCGGGGGAGGGGGTAAGGTCACAGATACGCAGTATTTT,CASSGTRGGGGKVTDTQYF
TRBD1,16,TRBV7-3,TRBJ2-1,NA,TGTGCCAGCAGCGCGACCGGGACAGGGGGCGGCGATGAGCAGTTCTTC,CASSATGTGGGDEQFF
NA,15,TRBV7-2,TRBJ1-2,NA,TGTGCCAGCAGACAAAACAGGCAGAGTAACTATGGCTACACCTTC,CASRQNRQSNYGYTF
NA,15,TRBV28,TRBJ2-7,many,TGTGCCAGCAGTTTTTATGCCGGGTTAGGTTACGAGCAGTACTTC,CASSFYAGLGYEQYF
NA,15,TRBV9,TRBJ2-1,NA,TGTGCCAGCAGCGTAGAGGGTTTCTCCTACAATGAGCAGTTCTTC,CASSVEGFSYNEQFF
NA,16,TRBV18,TRBJ1-1,NA,TGTGCCAGCTCAAAGGTTGGCGGTTTTTTGAACACTGAAGCTTTCTTT,CASSKVGGFLNTEAFF
TRBD2,16,TRBV2,TRBJ2-5,many,TGTGCCAGCAGTGAGGGACTAGCGGGAGTTTCGGAGACCCAGTACTTC,CASSEGLAGVSETQYF
NA,17,TRBV12-3/TRBV12-4,TRBJ1-2,NA,TGTGCCAGCAGTCCCGAATTAATAGGACCCTTAGGGGGTGGCTACACCTTC,CASSPELIGPLGGGYTF
TRBD2,15,TRBV9,TRBJ2-3,NA,TGTGCCAGCAGCGTCGGCGGGAGGGGGACAGATACGCAGTATTTT,CASSVGGRGTDTQYF
TRBD1,15,TRBV29-1,TRBJ1-2,many,TGCAGCGTTGCGGGCCCGACAGGGGGTAACTATGGCTACACCTTC,CSVAGPTGGNYGYTF
TRBD1,15,TRBV9,TRBJ2-1,many,TGTGCCAGCAGCGTAGGTGGACAGGGGGCGGGTGAGCAGTTCTTC,CASSVGGQGAGEQFF
NA,13,TRBV19,TRBJ1-2,many,TGTGCCAGTAGTATGCGACAAAACTATGGCTACACCTTC,CASSMRQNYGYTF
NA,13,TRBV3-1,TRBJ2-4,many,TGTGCCAGCAGCCAACGGGGGTCAGACATTCAGTACTTC,CASSQRGSDIQYF
NA,18,TRBV5-8,TRBJ2-4,NA,TGTGCCAGCAGCTTGGCAGTGCGCCATTCAAAGGCCAAAAACATTCAGTACTTC,CASSLAVRHSKAKNIQYF
NA,13,TRBV15,TRBJ2-6,NA,TGTGCCACCGAGCCAGGAGGGGCCAACGTCCTGACTTTC,CATEPGGANVLTF
NA,12,TRBV30,TRBJ2-2,many,TGTGCCTGGACCCCTCCCACCGGGGAGCTGTTTTTT,CAWTPPTGELFF
NA,15,TRBV7-2,TRBJ2-7,many,TGTGCCAGCAGCTTAGGTGGCGGGAAAGGGTCCGAGCAGTACTTC,CASSLGGGKGSEQYF
NA,15,TRBV12-5,TRBJ2-7,NA,TGTGCTAGTGGTTTGGCGACAGGAACCCTCTACGAGCAGTACTTC,CASGLATGTLYEQYF
NA,13,TRBV6-1,TRBJ1-1,many,TGTGCCAGCAGTGCTGTCATTAACACTGAAGCTTTCTTT,CASSAVINTEAFF
TRBD1,14,TRBV7-2,TRBJ2-1,many,TGTGCCAGCACCCCCAGACAGGGTGGAAATGAGCAGTTCTTC,CASTPRQGGNEQFF
NA,14,TRBV7-2,TRBJ1-5,NA,TGTGCCAGCAGCCGAGCAGGGGTGAATCAGCCCCAGCATTTT,CASSRAGVNQPQHF
NA,15,TRBV7-6,TRBJ2-7,NA,TGTGCCAGCAGCCCCACTAGAGCGAGCTCCTACGAGCAGTACTTC,CASSPTRASSYEQYF
TRBD2,15,TRBV29-1,TRBJ2-3,NA,TGCAGCATAACCGGGACTAGCGTAATCACAGATACGCAGTATTTT,CSITGTSVITDTQYF
NA,15,TRBV9,TRBJ2-5,few,TGTGCCAGCAGCGGAACCCCATCGACAGCAGAGACCCAGTACTTC,CASSGTPSTAETQYF
NA,16,TRBV28,TRBJ1-2,many,TGTGCCAGCAGCGTCGGATCGGTCGCAGGGAATAATGGCTACACCTTC,CASSVGSVAGNNGYTF
NA,14,TRBV3-1,TRBJ1-2,many,TGTGCCAGCAGCTCATCGCCGGGCTTCTATGGCTACACCTTC,CASSSSPGFYGYTF
TRBD2,14,TRBV11-2,TRBJ2-7,NA,TGTGCCAGCAGCTTAGGGACTAGCGCTGGCGAGCAGTACTTC,CASSLGTSAGEQYF
TRBD1,14,TRBV5-1,TRBJ1-2,many,TGCGCCAGCAGCCCGGGACAGGGCTACTATGGCTACACCTTC,CASSPGQGYYGYTF
TRBD2,15,TRBV6-1,TRBJ2-3,few,TGTGCCAGCAGCACGGCGGGACTAGCGGGAAGCACGCAGTATTTT,CASSTAGLAGSTQYF
TRBD2,16,TRBV5-1,TRBJ2-1,NA,TGCACCAGCAGCCCCCGACTAGCCGACTCCTACAATGAGCAGTTCTTC,CTSSPRLADSYNEQFF
NA,14,TRBV12-3/TRBV12-4,TRBJ1-1,many,TGTGCCAGCAGGGAGGGGGGGTTTTTCACTGAAGCTTTCTTT,CASREGGFFTEAFF
NA,18,TRBV10-3,TRBJ2-3,NA,TGTGCCATCAGTGAAGGGCCTCCCTGGGACTTTAGCACAGATACGCAGTATTTT,CAISEGPPWDFSTDTQYF